The 5 T cell receptor beta chains given below trace back to one sample, sequenced in a study of blood T cells in healthy people across ages. A sample-barcoded 5' primer and a J-beta primer mix were used in a second PCR of roughly 7 to 12 cycles. Each CDR3 protein is one row after TCRdb ran MiXCR on the 5' RACE reads. The sample shows about 970,000 distinct CDR3 sequences, approximately 50% of them seen only once. The sequenced sample was blood. The source is a woman in her sixties or seventies in good health.

V usage is TRBV27 and J usage is TRBJ2-7; no reliable D call. Looked up from germline, CDR1 is MNHEY and CDR2 is SMNVEV (reference sequence). V was trimmed by 7 bases and J by 1 base, leaving 14 bases between them. The CDR3 contains 14 residues. CDR3 nucleotides: TGTGCCAGCACGGAAAAATTAGGGTCCTACGAGCAGTACTTC. Translated, it gives CASTEKLGSYEQYF.

The chain is built from TRBV7-8 and TRBJ1-5, with D perhaps matching TRBD1 (6 bases). Per the germline V gene, CDR1 is SGHVS and CDR2 is FQNEAQ. This CDR3 is 16 amino acids long. Deletions cut 1 base from V and 3 bases from J, with 13 bases between. DNA for the CDR3: TGTGCCAGCAGCTTAGAGCGGAGGACAGTCAATCAGCCCCAGCATTTT. It yields the protein CASSLERRTVNQPQHF. Supplemented by reference TRBV7-8 and TRBJ1-5, the full variable domain reads GAGVSQSPRYKVAKRGQDVALRCDPISGHVSLFWYQQALGQGPEFLTYFQNEAQLDKSGLPSDRFFAERPEGSVSTLKIQRTQQEDSAVYLCASSLERRTVNQPQHFGDGTRLSIL.

This clonotype appeared a few times. The chain is built from TRBV28 and TRBJ2-2; TRBD1 aligns across 8 bases. The CDR3 has 15 amino acids. V trimming: 7 bases; J trimming: 2 bases; junction bases outside the gene matches: 6. Germline CDR1 and CDR2: MDHEN and SYDVKM. The DNA for the CDR3 is TGTGCCAGCAACCCGACAGGGGCTAACACCGGGGAGCTGTTTTTT. It translates to CASNPTGANTGELFF.

V gene TRBV28 combines with J gene TRBJ1-5; D is possibly TRBD1 (6 bases). The CDR3 extends over 14 amino acids. V dropped 5 bases and J dropped 6 bases, with 14 bases sitting between them. Germline CDR1 reads MDHEN; CDR2 reads SYDVKM. CDR3: CASSTQGFRQPQHF. The CDR3 DNA reads as TGTGCCAGCAGTACTCAGGGGTTTCGTCAGCCCCAGCATTTT.

This clonotype was counted between two and nine times. The V and J genes are TRBV24-1 and TRBJ2-5; tentatively, D is TRBD1 (5 bases). With 4 bases removed from V and 7 bases from J, the gap between germline ends came to 15 bases. Germline lookup yields CDR1 KGHDR and CDR2 SFDVKD. This CDR3 is built from 14 residues. CDR3 protein: CATSDTRDYRTQYF. The CDR3 DNA reads as TGTGCCACCAGTGACACCAGGGATTATAGGACCCAGTACTTC.